A selection of T cell receptor beta chains follows, all from one sample in a study of yellow fever vaccine responses in identical twins. MiXCR, applied by TCRdb to the RT-PCR reads, yields one record per CDR3 protein. The sample shows thousands of distinct CDR3 sequences, roughly 85% of them seen only once. Sequences were derived from T cells from blood (PBMCs), unsorted or a sorted subset (not recorded which), sampled before or after yellow fever vaccination (not recorded which). Receptor source: a woman in her late teens or twenties who received the yellow fever vaccine. Each CDR3 is given with its conserved first and last residue. D genes are given only for firm matches. Only part of the rows carry a size: once, few, many, or a class if the clone is expanded.

>.|TRBV11-1|.|TRBJ1-1
TGTGCCAGCAGTCCTGGGGGCACTGAAGCTTTCTTT
CASSPGGTEAFF
>.|TRBV11-3|.|TRBJ2-1
TGTGCCACGAGCTCCTACAATGAGCAGTTCTTC
CATSSYNEQFF
>.|TRBV29-1|.|TRBJ1-2
TGCAGCGTTGTGGGAGGGCCCCCCCCATCTGGCTACACCTTC
CSVVGGPPPSGYTF
>.|TRBV12-3/TRBV12-4|.|TRBJ2-2
TGTGCCAGCAGTCCCGCCGGGACCAAGAACACCGGGGAGCTGTTTTTT
CASSPAGTKNTGELFF
>.|TRBV3-1|once|TRBJ1-2
TGTGCCAGCAGCCACAGGACCCAAGGCAACTATGGCTACACCTTC
CASSHRTQGNYGYTF
>.|TRBV25-1|.|TRBJ2-3
TGTGCCAGCAGTGCGTCCCCTTTCCCCACTAGCAGCAGCACAGATACGCAGTATTTT
CASSASPFPTSSSTDTQYF
>TRBD2|TRBV5-4|.|TRBJ2-2
TGTGCCAGCAGCTTGGCCAGCGGGGGGACCAACACCGGGGAGCTGTTTTTT
CASSLASGGTNTGELFF
>TRBD2|TRBV7-6|once|TRBJ2-7
TGTGCCAGCAGCTTAGGGACTAGCGGGGTTGAGGAGCAGTACTTC
CASSLGTSGVEEQYF
>.|TRBV5-1|.|TRBJ2-7
TGCGCCAGCAGCTTGGTCTCAGGGTCCTACGAGCAGTACTTC
CASSLVSGSYEQYF
>.|TRBV11-1|.|TRBJ2-3
TGTGCCAGCACAAGGACCTCGAGCACAGATACGCAGTATTTT
CASTRTSSTDTQYF
>TRBD1|TRBV4-2|.|TRBJ2-5
TGTGCCAGCAGACAGGGGATTCAAGAGACCCAGTACTTC
CASRQGIQETQYF
>.|TRBV15|.|TRBJ2-7
TGTGCCACCTGGCCAGGGGGGAGAGTTTACGAGCAGTACTTC
CATWPGGRVYEQYF
>.|TRBV11-2|few|TRBJ2-2
TGTGCCAGCAGCTTAGGGGCAGGGCTTCCCGGGGAGCTGTTTTTT
CASSLGAGLPGELFF
>.|TRBV28|once|TRBJ2-1
TGTGCCAGTGGGGGGGCCTTATACAATGAGCAGTTCTTC
CASGGALYNEQFF
>.|TRBV5-2|.|TRBJ2-2
TGTGCCAGCAACTCCGGGAAACTCACCGGGGAGCTGTTTTTT
CASNSGKLTGELFF
>TRBD1|TRBV5-1|few|TRBJ1-1
TGCGCCAGCAGCTCAGGACAGGGAGGGACTGAAGCTTTCTTT
CASSSGQGGTEAFF
>.|TRBV11-1|.|TRBJ2-7
TGTGCCAGCAGCTTAGCGGGACCTACGAGGCGGGGGCCGGGGCTCGAGCAGTACTTC
CASSLAGPTRRGPGLEQYF
>.|TRBV11-2|few|TRBJ2-5
TGTGCCAGCAGCTTCCGCCTGACAGAGACCCAGTACTTC
CASSFRLTETQYF
>.|TRBV6-5|.|TRBJ2-7
TGTGCCAGCAGTTACTCTGTCGGGGCTTACGAGCAGTACTTC
CASSYSVGAYEQYF
>.|TRBV5-4|.|TRBJ2-7
TGTGCCAGCAGCTTGGCCGAAGGTAGAGGGTACGAGCAGTACTTC
CASSLAEGRGYEQYF
>.|TRBV20-1|once|TRBJ1-2
TGCAGTGCTAGAGAGGCCACGGGAAGCTATGGCTACACCTTC
CSAREATGSYGYTF
>.|TRBV20-1|once|TRBJ1-5
TGCAGTGCAAATCTAGGGACGGATCAGCCCCAGCATTTT
CSANLGTDQPQHF
>.|TRBV29-1|.|TRBJ1-1
TGCAGCGTTGCCGGGACATCGAACACTGAAGCTTTCTTT
CSVAGTSNTEAFF
>.|TRBV24-1|once|TRBJ1-2
TGTGCCACCAGTGACCTGGGGTTCTATGGCTACACCTTC
CATSDLGFYGYTF
>TRBD1|TRBV23-1|.|TRBJ2-7
TGCGCCAGCAGTCAATCGACGACAGGGGACTACGAGCAGTACTTC
CASSQSTTGDYEQYF
>.|TRBV3-1|.|TRBJ2-2
TGTGCCAGCAGCCAACACACCGGGGAGCTGTTTTTT
CASSQHTGELFF